This T cell receptor beta chain was retrieved from a study of naive and memory T cell subsets. Findings and caveats of the study: A clonotype means one alpha or beta sequence, not an alpha/beta pair.

The beta constant-region primer was an equimolar mix of two oligonucleotides covering TRBC1 and TRBC2. Four rounds of PCR amplified the ligated cDNA using nested alpha and beta constant-region primers plus SP2. TCRdb independently ran MiXCR on the UMI-ligation and nested PCR reads; one entry per CDR3 protein. The profile covers under 35,000 distinct CDR3 sequences, with roughly 18% appearing a single time and under 4% taken by the ten largest. V was trimmed by 6 bases and J by 0 bases, leaving 14 bases between them. Looked up from germline, CDR1 is MNHEY and CDR2 is SVGEGT. This CDR3 region has 16 residues. To note about this clonotype: Its antigen is unidentified.

This sequence joins TRBV6-2 or TRBV6-3 and TRBJ2-2, with D unclear. The sequenced sample was effector memory CD4+ T cells from blood. Specified subset: effector memory, CD45RA- CD27-. The sequence was obtained from a human donor in good health. The chain's CDR3 is CASSPPRRSNTGELFF. As DNA, the CDR3 is TGTGCCAGCAGCCCCCCTCGCAGATCGAACACCGGGGAGCTGTTTTTT.